What follows are 31 T cell receptor beta chains derived from one specimen sequenced in a study of blood T cell repertoires in COVID-19. TCRdb's table, derived via immunoSEQ multiplex PCR, lists solely in-frame clones and lacks some. The table includes approximately 150,000 clones, approximately 80% detected once. The sample comprised PBMCs or T cells enriched from blood (not recorded which). These receptors came from a man aged 40-55 years who had recovered from COVID-19.

The rearrangement joins TRBV4-1 to TRBJ2-5; 8 positions agree with TRBD2. Germline CDR1 is MGHRA and CDR2 is YSYEKL. V dropped 3 bases and J dropped 1; count of bases not matched to a gene: 1. The CDR3 sequence is 14 residues long. The CDR3 region has the DNA TGCGCCAGCAGCCACGGGACTAGCCAAGAGACCCAGTACTTC. Translated, it gives CASSHGTSQETQYF.

The chain links TRBV12-3 or TRBV12-4 to TRBJ1-5, with D unclear. Trimming pared 6 bases from V and 2 bases from J, leaving 8 bases between. CDR3 length: 13 amino acids. The CDR3: CASSPSRNQPQHF. The CDR3 DNA is TGTGCCAGCAGCCCTAGCCGCAATCAGCCCCAGCATTTT.

The chain combines TRBV6-5 with TRBJ1-1; unclear D gene. The germline V gene has CDR1 MNHEY and CDR2 SVGAGI. Trimming stripped 2 bases from V and 1 base from J, with 5 bases between. The CDR3 spans 13 residues. The CDR3 spells CASSYTRNTEAFF. The CDR3 region has the DNA TGTGCCAGCAGTTACACGCGGAACACTGAAGCTTTCTTT.

The J gene is TRBJ2-4, the V gene TRBV6-5, with D possibly TRBD1 on 7 matching bases. CDR3 size: 14 residues. V was shortened by 7 bases and J by 12 bases, with 22 bases between the two germline ends. Germline CDR1 is MNHEY and CDR2 is SVGAGI. The CDR3 DNA reads as TGTGCCAGCAAGGGGGCCTGGGGGGAGAAGGCTCAGTACTTC. Residues: CASKGAWGEKAQYF.

The chain combines TRBV9 with TRBJ1-5; possibly TRBD1 for D (5 bases). Germline lookup yields CDR1 SGDLS and CDR2 YYNGEE. Trimming took off 3 bases at V and 8 bases at J, with 12 bases between the two ends. This CDR3 contains 13 residues. CDR3 residues: CASSAGPLEPQHF. The CDR3 nucleotides read TGTGCCAGCAGCGCAGGGCCCCTTGAGCCCCAGCATTTT. Full variable domain (missing parts from reference TRBV9 and TRBJ1-5): DSGVTQTPKHLITATGQRVTLRCSPRSGDLSVYWYQQSLDQGLQFLIQYYNGEERAKGNILERFSAQQFPDLHSELNLSSLELGDSALYFCASSAGPLEPQHFGDGTRLSIL.

This chain links TRBV5-1 with TRBJ1-1, with D perhaps TRBD1 (5 bases). CDR3 size: 13 residues. Germline V CDR1 and CDR2: SGHRS, YFSETQ. The V and J ends lost 1 base and 4 bases respectively, with 8 bases between them. The CDR3 sequence: CASSLTGVTEAFF. In nucleotides, the CDR3 is TGCGCCAGCAGCTTGACGGGGGTCACTGAAGCTTTCTTT.

The V and J genes are TRBV3-1 (or the pseudogene TRBV3-2) and TRBJ1-2; 8 nucleotides match TRBD1. This CDR3 spans 14 amino acids. V dropped 2 bases and J dropped 6; count of bases not matched to a gene: 5. The germline CDR1 and CDR2 sequences are LGHDT and YNNKEL (reference sequence). The CDR3 DNA reads as TGTGCCAGCAGCCAAACGGACAGGGTAAATGGCTACACCTTC. Translation: CASSQTDRVNGYTF.

CDR3 DNA sequence: TGTGCCACCAGTGGCTCCGGGACAGGGAACTATGGCTACACCTTC. It translates to CATSGSGTGNYGYTF. The rearrangement joins TRBV24-1 to TRBJ1-2; 9 nucleotides line up with TRBD1. J was trimmed by 2 bases and V by 5 bases; bases with no gene match: 5. Germline loops: CDR1 KGHDR, CDR2 SFDVKD. This CDR3 contains 15 residues.

This clone was detected many times. The chain recombines TRBV2 with TRBJ2-2, with 9 bases fitting TRBD2. Per the germline V gene, CDR1 is SNHLY and CDR2 is FYNNEI. The CDR3 is made up of 14 amino acids. Unmatched junction bases numbered 5, after V lost 7 bases and J lost 5 bases. CDR3 region: CASKPGLATGELFF. DNA of the CDR3: TGTGCCAGCAAACCGGGACTAGCAACCGGGGAGCTGTTTTTT. The variable domain in full, completed from reference TRBV2 and TRBJ2-2, reads EPEVTQTPSHQVTQMGQEVILRCVPISNHLYFYWYRQILGQKVEFLVSFYNNEISEKSEIFDDQFSVERPDGSNFTLKIRSTKLEDSAMYFCASKPGLATGELFFGEGSRLTVL.

The genes are TRBV6-5 and TRBJ2-7; D not resolved. Trimming removed 0 bases at V and 3 bases at J, with 9 bases between. The CDR3 length is 14 residues. Germline V gene lookup returns CDR1 MNHEY and CDR2 SVGAGI. The CDR3 protein is CASSYSAGIYEQYF. In DNA form, the CDR3 reads TGTGCCAGCAGTTACTCTGCAGGAATCTACGAGCAGTACTTC.

The chain has TRBV6-5 and TRBJ2-7; the match to TRBD2 covers 9 bases. The CDR3 totals 16 residues. V gave up 0 bases and J gave up 3 bases; unmatched junction bases: 6. From germline, CDR1 is MNHEY and CDR2 SVGAGI. CDR3 nucleotide sequence: TGTGCCAGCAGTTACTCGTTGAGCGGGGGGTACTACGAGCAGTACGTC. It codes for CASSYSLSGGYYEQYV.

The chain has TRBV14 and TRBJ1-3; D gene uncertain. Trimming pared 4 bases from V and 0 bases from J, leaving 10 bases between. Germline lookup yields CDR1 SGHDN and CDR2 FVKESK. CDR3 length equals 15 residues. The CDR3 region has the DNA TGTGCCAGCAGCCCACCACAGTACTCTGGAAACACCATATATTTT. It codes for CASSPPQYSGNTIYF.

DNA for the CDR3: TGTGCCATCAGTGGACCGACCGGGACAGGGGAGACCCAGTACTTC. Amino acid sequence: CAISGPTGTGETQYF. The V gene is TRBV10-3, the J gene TRBJ2-5; TRBD1 agrees at 9 bases. Germline V gene lookup returns CDR1 ENHRY and CDR2 SYGVKD. V lost 4 bases and J lost 5; bases outside the gene matches: 8. The CDR3 has 15 residues.

The gene calls are TRBV2 and TRBJ1-2; 8 bases map to TRBD1. J was trimmed by 5 bases and V by 7 bases; bases with no gene match: 12. This CDR3 is 15 amino acids long. Per the germline V gene, CDR1 is SNHLY and CDR2 is FYNNEI. In DNA form, the CDR3 reads TGTGCCAGCACCGAAAGGGGGCAGGGGGCGTATGGCTACACCTTC. Translated: CASTERGQGAYGYTF. Drawing the rest from reference TRBV2 and TRBJ1-2, the complete variable domain is EPEVTQTPSHQVTQMGQEVILRCVPISNHLYFYWYRQILGQKVEFLVSFYNNEISEKSEIFDDQFSVERPDGSNFTLKIRSTKLEDSAMYFCASTERGQGAYGYTFGSGTRLTVV.

This clone was counted a few times. The V gene is TRBV10-3, the J gene TRBJ1-2, with no clear D. The CDR3 spans 15 residues. Trimming took 4 bases from V and 0 from J, leaving 12 bases between them. Germline loops: CDR1 ENHRY, CDR2 SYGVKD. In nucleotides, the CDR3 is TGTGCCATCAGTGCGGGGAATCAAGCTAACTATGGCTACACCTTC. Its translation: CAISAGNQANYGYTF.

V and J are TRBV27 and TRBJ2-7; possible D gene TRBD2, 5 bases. CDR3 length: 11 amino acids. The germline gives CDR1 MNHEY, CDR2 SMNVEV (reference sequence). Trimming left V 3 bases short and J 7 bases short, with 7 bases between. The CDR3 region is CASSFGGEQYF. The CDR3 DNA is TGTGCCAGCAGTTTCGGCGGGGAGCAGTACTTC.

Worth noting for this clone: Within the sample, other DNA sequences also encode this same CDR3. The CDR3 region is CASSVGQISYNEQFF. For the CDR3, the DNA is TGCGCCAGCAGCGTGGGACAGATTTCCTACAATGAGCAGTTCTTC. This sequence joins TRBV5-1 and TRBJ2-1; 7 bases are shared with TRBD1. After removal of 4 bases from V and 1 base from J, the junction contained 5 bases not matched to a gene. Germline V CDR1 and CDR2: SGHRS, YFSETQ. The CDR3 consists of 15 residues.

This clone appeared a single time. CDR3 in amino acids: CASTVDRVPHEQYV. Written as DNA, the CDR3 is TGTGCCAGCACCGTAGACAGGGTCCCCCACGAGCAGTACGTC. The chain carries TRBV5-4 and TRBJ2-7, with 7 nucleotides matching TRBD1. Trimming removed 6 bases from V and 5 bases from J; junction bases left unmatched: 11. This CDR3 is built from 14 residues. Germline V lookup: CDR1 SGHNT, CDR2 YYREEE (reference sequence).

V is TRBV18 and J is TRBJ1-2; tentatively, D is TRBD1 (6 bases). Germline V gene lookup returns CDR1 KGHSH and CDR2 LQKENI. CDR3 length equals 15 residues. Trimming removed 3 bases at V and 8 bases at J, with 19 bases between. The CDR3 is CASSPLTGAQGGYTF. The CDR3 nucleotides are TGTGCCAGCTCACCCCTGACAGGCGCCCAGGGGGGCTACACCTTC.

The chain combines TRBV21-1 with TRBJ2-3; the D call TRBD2 from the table was never checked on the DNA. TRBV21-1 is recorded as a pseudogene. The CDR3 consists of 17 residues. This chain's CDR3 is CASSKGGLRGGPDTQYF. DNA for the CDR3: TGTGCCAGCAGCAAGGGAGGGCTGCGGGGGGGCCCAGATACGCAGTATTTT.

Only a few counts were recorded for this clone. CDR3 coding DNA: TGTGCCAGCAGCTTAACGATGTCGGGCCCGACAGTTGGCTACACCTTC. Its protein is CASSLTMSGPTVGYTF. V is TRBV7-3 and J is TRBJ1-2; D perhaps matches TRBD1 (5 bases). Deletions cut 0 bases from V and 7 bases from J, with 18 bases between. This CDR3 is 16 amino acids long. Germline CDR1 SGHTA, CDR2 FQGTGA.

The chain employs TRBV13 and TRBJ1-5, with unresolved D. The germline CDR1 and CDR2 sequences are PRHDT and FYEKMQ (reference sequence). The CDR3 length is 13 residues. V was pared by 5 bases and J by 2 bases, with 7 bases between. The CDR3 DNA follows: TGTGCCAGCAGCACGGCGGGCAATCAGCCCCAGCATTTT. The encoded protein is CASSTAGNQPQHF.

This chain links TRBV5-1 with TRBJ1-6, with D hard to call. CDR3 length: 21 amino acids. Germline CDR1 is SGHRS and CDR2 is YFSETQ. Trimming pared 1 base from V and 5 bases from J, leaving 28 bases between. The CDR3 region has the DNA TGCGCCAGCAGCTTGAGGTCGCCCGCTAGTTCACCCGTTAGTAATAATTCACCCCTCCACTTT. This translates into CASSLRSPASSPVSNNSPLHF. Complete variable domain (other parts from reference TRBV5-1 and TRBJ1-6): KAGVTQTPRYLIKTRGQQVTLSCSPISGHRSVSWYQQTPGQGLQFLFEYFSETQRNKGNFPGRFSGRQFSNSRSEMNVSTLELGDSALYLCASSLRSPASSPVSNNSPLHFGNGTRLTVT.

The sample holds a few counts of this clone. V is TRBV7-6 and J is TRBJ1-3; D may be TRBD1 (5 bases). The CDR3 is made up of 15 amino acids. Trimming took off 4 bases at V and 4 bases at J, with 14 bases between the two ends. The germline V gene encodes CDR1 SGHVS and CDR2 FNYEAQ. The CDR3 protein is CASSSLSGLGNTIYF. The CDR3 DNA is TGTGCCAGCAGCTCATTATCGGGACTCGGAAACACCATATATTTT.

This chain connects TRBV5-1 to TRBJ2-7; D is unclear. The germline V gene has CDR1 SGHRS and CDR2 YFSETQ. This CDR3 comprises 13 residues. The ends were cut back, 0 bases at V and 6 bases at J, with 10 bases in the middle. CDR3 sequence: CASSLGTVGEQYF. The CDR3 coding sequence is TGCGCCAGCAGCTTGGGAACAGTAGGCGAGCAGTACTTC. The full variable domain, in which reference TRBV5-1 and TRBJ2-7 provide the parts outside the CDR3, is KAGVTQTPRYLIKTRGQQVTLSCSPISGHRSVSWYQQTPGQGLQFLFEYFSETQRNKGNFPGRFSGRQFSNSRSEMNVSTLELGDSALYLCASSLGTVGEQYFGPGTRLTVT.

This clone has just one count. The chain joins TRBV14 to TRBJ1-6; D gene unclear. Trimming stripped 0 bases from V and 0 bases from J, with 21 bases between. Germline V gene data show CDR1 as SGHDN and CDR2 as FVKESK. There are 21 residues in the CDR3. Here the CDR3 DNA reads TGTGCCAGCAGCCAAGATCCGAGGCGGAGTCCTCAAAGCTCCTATAATTCACCCCTCCACTTT. Its translation: CASSQDPRRSPQSSYNSPLHF.

This clone was seen only once. V and J are TRBV21-1 and TRBJ2-7; TRBD2 is the table's D call, not checked against the DNA. TRBV21-1 corresponds to a pseudogene. The CDR3 contains 11 residues. Here the CDR3 DNA reads TGTGCCAGCCCACCGGGCTACGAGCAGTACTTC. Translation gives CASPPGYEQYF.

This chain links TRBV2 with TRBJ2-5; 11 bases align to TRBD2. The CDR3 is made up of 16 amino acids. V lost 6 bases and J lost 1; bases outside the gene matches: 7. Germline CDR1 reads SNHLY; CDR2 reads FYNNEI. CDR3 region: CASSGPSGGFQETQYF. CDR3 DNA sequence: TGTGCCAGCAGCGGCCCTAGCGGGGGGTTCCAAGAGACCCAGTACTTC.

This chain joins TRBV5-5 and TRBJ2-7; 8 bases line up with TRBD2. In germline, CDR1 is SGHKS, CDR2 YYEKEE (reference sequence). The CDR3 loop spans 15 amino acids. Trimming removed 2 bases from V and 4 bases from J; junction bases left unmatched: 8. CDR3 loop: CASSFGAGGFYEQYF. CDR3 nucleotides: TGTGCCAGCAGCTTTGGGGCGGGGGGTTTTTACGAGCAGTACTTC.

The rearrangement joins TRBV6-1 to TRBJ2-2, with TRBD2 matching over 13 bases. The germline V gene encodes CDR1 MNHNS and CDR2 SASEGT. There are 20 residues in the CDR3. The J segment lost 4 bases and the V segment lost 0 bases, leaving 11 bases of the junction unmatched. In DNA form, the CDR3 reads TGTGCCAGCAGTGAAGCGCCACTAGCGGGGGGGCCTTTAAGCACCGGGGAGCTGTTTTTT. The encoded protein is CASSEAPLAGGPLSTGELFF.

The table lists this clone with many counts. J is TRBJ2-5 and V is TRBV6-6; D gene uncertain. This CDR3 comprises 13 residues. CDR1 and CDR2 from the germline V gene are MNHNY and SVGAGI (reference sequence). V was trimmed by 7 bases and J by 2 bases, leaving 11 bases between them. The CDR3 DNA sequence: TGTGCCAGCAACCTGGCGGTACAAGAGACCCAGTACTTC. Translated: CASNLAVQETQYF.